The T cell receptor beta chain described here comes from a study of OX40 agonist ivuxolimab in advanced cancers. The J segment lost 1 base and the V segment lost 4 bases, leaving 2 bases of the junction unmatched. CDR3 length equals 13 residues. Germline V gives CDR1 SGDLS, CDR2 YYNGEE. Sequenced by immunoSEQ multiplex PCR; TCRdb stores in-frame clones only, minus some. In the table there are about 59,000 clones, almost 95% of which are singletons. The TCR was taken from an adult with an advanced solid tumor such as melanoma, head and neck, liver or kidney cancer. This specimen was CD4+ or CD8+ T cells sorted from blood, taken in a trial of the OX40 agonist ivuxolimab. V usage is TRBV9 and J usage is TRBJ2-7; 7 bases fit TRBD1. CDR3 coding DNA: TGTGCCAGCAGCACGGGACAGTCCTACGAGCAGTACTTC. Translation gives CASSTGQSYEQYF.